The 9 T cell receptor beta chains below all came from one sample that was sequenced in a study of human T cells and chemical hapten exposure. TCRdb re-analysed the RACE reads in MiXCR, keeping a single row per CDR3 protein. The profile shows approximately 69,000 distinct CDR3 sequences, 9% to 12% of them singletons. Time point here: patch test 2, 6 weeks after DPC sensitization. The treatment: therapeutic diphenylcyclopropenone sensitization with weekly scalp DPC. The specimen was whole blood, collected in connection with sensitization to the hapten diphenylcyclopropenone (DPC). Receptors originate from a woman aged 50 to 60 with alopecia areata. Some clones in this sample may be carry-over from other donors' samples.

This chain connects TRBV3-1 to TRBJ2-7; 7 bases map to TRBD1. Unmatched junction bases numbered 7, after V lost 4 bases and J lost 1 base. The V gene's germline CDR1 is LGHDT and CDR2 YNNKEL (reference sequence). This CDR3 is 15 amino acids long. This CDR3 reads CASSPQDRISYEQYF. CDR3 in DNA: TGTGCCAGCAGCCCCCAGGACAGGATTTCCTACGAGCAGTACTTC.

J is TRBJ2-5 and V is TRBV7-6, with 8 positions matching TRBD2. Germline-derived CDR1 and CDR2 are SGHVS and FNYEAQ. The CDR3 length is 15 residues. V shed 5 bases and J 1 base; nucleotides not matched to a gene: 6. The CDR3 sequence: CASSQGLAPQETQYF. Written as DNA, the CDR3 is TGTGCCAGCAGCCAAGGACTAGCTCCCCAAGAGACCCAGTACTTC.

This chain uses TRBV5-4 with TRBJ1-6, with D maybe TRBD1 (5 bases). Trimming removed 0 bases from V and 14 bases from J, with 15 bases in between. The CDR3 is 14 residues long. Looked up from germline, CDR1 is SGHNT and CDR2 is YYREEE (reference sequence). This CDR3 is CASSLGRGSVTLHF. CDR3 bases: TGTGCCAGCAGCTTGGGACGGGGGTCTGTGACCCTCCACTTT.

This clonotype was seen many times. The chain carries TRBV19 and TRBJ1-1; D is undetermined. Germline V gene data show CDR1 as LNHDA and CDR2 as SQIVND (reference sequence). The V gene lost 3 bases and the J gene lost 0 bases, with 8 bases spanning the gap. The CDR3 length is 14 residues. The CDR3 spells CASSIRLMNTEAFF. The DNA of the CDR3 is TGTGCCAGTAGTATTCGGCTCATGAACACTGAAGCTTTCTTT.

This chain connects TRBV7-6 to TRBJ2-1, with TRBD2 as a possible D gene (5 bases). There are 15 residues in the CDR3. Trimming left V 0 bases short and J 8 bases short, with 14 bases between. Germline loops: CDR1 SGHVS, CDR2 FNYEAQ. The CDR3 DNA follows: TGTGCCAGCAGCTTAGCTTCTAGCAGGAACGATGAGCAGTTCTTC. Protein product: CASSLASSRNDEQFF.

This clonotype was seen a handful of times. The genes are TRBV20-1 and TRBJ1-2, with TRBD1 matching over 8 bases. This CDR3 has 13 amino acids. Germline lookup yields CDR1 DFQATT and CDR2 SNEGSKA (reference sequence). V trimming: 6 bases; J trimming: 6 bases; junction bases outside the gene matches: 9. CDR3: CSATLDRDNGYTF. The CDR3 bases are TGCAGTGCAACCTTGGACAGGGATAATGGCTACACCTTC.

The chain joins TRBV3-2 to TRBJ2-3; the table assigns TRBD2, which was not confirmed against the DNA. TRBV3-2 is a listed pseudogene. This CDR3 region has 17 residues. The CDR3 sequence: CASSQARRGRVGDTQYF. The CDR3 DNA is TGTGCCAGCAGCCAAGCCAGACGAGGGAGGGTCGGAGATACGCAGTATTTT.

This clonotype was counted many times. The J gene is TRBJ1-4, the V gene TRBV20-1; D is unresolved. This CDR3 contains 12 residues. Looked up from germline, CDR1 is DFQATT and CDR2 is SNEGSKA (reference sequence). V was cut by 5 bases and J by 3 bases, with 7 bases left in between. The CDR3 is CSALSPNEKLFF. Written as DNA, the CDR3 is TGCAGTGCTTTAAGTCCTAATGAAAAACTGTTTTTT.

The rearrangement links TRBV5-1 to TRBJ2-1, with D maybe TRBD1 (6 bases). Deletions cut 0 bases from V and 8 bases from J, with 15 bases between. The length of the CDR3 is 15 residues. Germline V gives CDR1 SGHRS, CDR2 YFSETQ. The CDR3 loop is CASSLERTAGDEQFF. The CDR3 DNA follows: TGCGCCAGCAGCTTGGAACGGACAGCCGGGGATGAGCAGTTCTTC.